This T cell receptor (beta chain) was identified during a study of blood T cell repertoires in COVID-19 (dated by TCRdb to the early 2020s). Broadly, across the study: Collaborator samples came from the United States, Italy and Spain and covered acute and convalescent phases of COVID-19. Samples came from the ongoing ImmuneRACE study (first 160 participants) plus 1,254 subjects from 6 global collaborators. Where available, HLA class I and class II types were obtained from metadata supplied by the sample provider rather than from assay-based typing. The prospective study material was composed of cDNA or gDNA derived from T cells, B-cell-depleted T cells, or PBMCs. Subjects who had been exposed to COVID-19, were actively infected with it, or had recovered from it provided the deeply sampled blood TCRbeta repertoires that made up the dataset. The sample metadata nearly always contained a de-identified subject ID, COVID-19 status, age in years and sex. A freely available public database, intended as a resource for researchers studying the immune response to SARS-CoV-2, is where the repertoires were released. General conclusions and limits of the study: Clinical and demographic metadata were provided uncurated, with the amount varying by source and participant.

This clone was observed a handful of times. Its binding antigen is unknown. Base quality data are lacking; no much larger clone is found one base away. The germline V gene gives CDR1 as MDHEN and CDR2 as SYDVKM. Including cysteine and phenylalanine, the CDR3 has 12 amino acids. Kept here is only the CDR3 DNA, which spans 36 bases and is read in frame from base 1. V trim: 10 bases; J trim: 3 bases; unmatched bases: 3. Each collaborating institution followed its own protocols to collect whole blood in K2EDTA tubes. For TCRbeta analysis, collaborators shipped samples as frozen whole blood, isolated PBMCs, or DNA extracted from either of those sample types. TCRbeta CDR3 regions were amplified from genomic DNA using the immunoSEQ Assay, a bias-controlled multiplex PCR. Turning to the authors' computational methods: Nucleated cell counts per sample were estimated from amplification of reference gene primers within the assay. Sequence reads were collapsed and filtered to measure the absolute abundance of every unique TCRbeta CDR3 rearrangement. For each sample, productive Simpson clonality was calculated by taking the square root of Simpson's diversity index across productive rearrangements. TCRdb limited this immuneACCESS table to in-frame rearrangements with V and J called. A share of clones is missing; checked studies link under half to unresolved V genes, and the rest is unexplained. That table gives V, J and clone size, and the DNA gave D and trimming. Here the sample has tens of thousands of clones; around 85% occur a single time. Around 15% of the sample is in the top ten clones.

The sequence links TRBV28 to TRBJ1-1; a stretch of 9 junction bases matches TRBD1. Sequencing was done on a sample of peripheral blood. The TCR comes from a human donor with acute or convalescent COVID-19. The donor label of this sample is uncertain. The CDR3 protein sequence reads: CATGQGHTEAFF. The nucleotide sequence reads TGTGCCACCGGACAGGGGCACACTGAAGCTTTCTTT.